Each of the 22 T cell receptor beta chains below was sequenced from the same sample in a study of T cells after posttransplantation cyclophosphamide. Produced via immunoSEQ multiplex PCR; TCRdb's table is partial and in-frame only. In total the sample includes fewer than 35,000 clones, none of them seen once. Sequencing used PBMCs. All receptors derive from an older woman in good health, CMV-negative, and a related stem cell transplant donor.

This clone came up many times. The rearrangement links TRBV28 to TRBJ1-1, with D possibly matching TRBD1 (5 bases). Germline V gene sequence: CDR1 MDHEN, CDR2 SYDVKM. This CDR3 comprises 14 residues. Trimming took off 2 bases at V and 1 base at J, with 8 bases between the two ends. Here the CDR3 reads CASSLPDRNTEAFF. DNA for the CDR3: TGTGCCAGCAGTTTACCCGACAGGAACACTGAAGCTTTCTTT.

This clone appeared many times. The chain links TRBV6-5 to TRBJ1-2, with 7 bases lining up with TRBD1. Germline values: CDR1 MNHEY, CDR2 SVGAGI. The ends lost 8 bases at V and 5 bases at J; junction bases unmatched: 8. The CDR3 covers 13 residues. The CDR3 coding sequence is TGTGCCAGCCGCGCCGGGGACAGATATGGCTACACCTTC. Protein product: CASRAGDRYGYTF.

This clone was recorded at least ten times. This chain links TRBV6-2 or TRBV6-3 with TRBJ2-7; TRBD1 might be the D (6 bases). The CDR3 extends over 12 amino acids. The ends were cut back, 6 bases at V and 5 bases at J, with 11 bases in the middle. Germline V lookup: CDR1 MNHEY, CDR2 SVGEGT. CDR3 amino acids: CASSLGHHEQYF. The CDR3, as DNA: TGTGCCAGCAGCTTGGGACATCACGAGCAGTACTTC.

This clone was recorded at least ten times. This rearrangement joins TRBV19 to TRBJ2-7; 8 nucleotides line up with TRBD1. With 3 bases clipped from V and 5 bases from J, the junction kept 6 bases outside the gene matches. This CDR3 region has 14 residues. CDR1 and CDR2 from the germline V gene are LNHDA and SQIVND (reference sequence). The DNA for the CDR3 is TGTGCCAGTAGTATTGTGGACAGGGTGCACGAGCAGTACTTC. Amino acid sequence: CASSIVDRVHEQYF.

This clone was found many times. Here the CDR3 DNA reads TGTGCCAGCAGCCCGGGGACAGGATATGGCTACACCTTC. Translation: CASSPGTGYGYTF. The chain recombines TRBV7-3 with TRBJ1-2, with 8 bases that match TRBD1. The germline V gene has CDR1 SGHTA and CDR2 FQGTGA. The CDR3 has 13 residues. V trimming: 5 bases; J trimming: 5 bases; junction bases outside the gene matches: 4.

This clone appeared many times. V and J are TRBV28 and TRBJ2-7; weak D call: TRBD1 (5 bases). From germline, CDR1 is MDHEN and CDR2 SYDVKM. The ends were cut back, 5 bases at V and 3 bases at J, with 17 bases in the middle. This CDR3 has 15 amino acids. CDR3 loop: CASSIQGLSSYEQYF. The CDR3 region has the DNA TGTGCCAGCAGTATCCAGGGTCTCAGTAGCTACGAGCAGTACTTC.

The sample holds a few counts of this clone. The DNA for the CDR3 is TGTGCCGTAGGTGCGGGAGGGAAAACAGATACGCAGTATTTT. Its translation: CAVGAGGKTDTQYF. The V gene is TRBV30, the J gene TRBJ2-3; the match to TRBD2 covers 9 bases. This CDR3 region has 14 residues. The V segment lost 8 bases and the J segment 3 bases; nucleotides outside the gene matches: 9. Germline V gene data show CDR1 as GTSNPN and CDR2 as SVGIG (reference sequence).

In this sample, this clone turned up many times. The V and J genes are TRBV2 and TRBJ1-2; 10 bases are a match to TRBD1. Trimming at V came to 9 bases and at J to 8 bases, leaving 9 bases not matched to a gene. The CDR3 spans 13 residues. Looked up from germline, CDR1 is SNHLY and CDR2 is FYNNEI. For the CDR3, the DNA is TGTGCCAGTGGGACAGGGGACAGGGAAGGCTACACCTTC. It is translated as CASGTGDREGYTF.

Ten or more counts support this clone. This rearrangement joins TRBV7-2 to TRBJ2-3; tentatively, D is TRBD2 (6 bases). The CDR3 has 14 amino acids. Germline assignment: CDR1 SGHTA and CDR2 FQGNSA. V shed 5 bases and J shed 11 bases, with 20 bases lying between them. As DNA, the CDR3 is TGTGCCAGCAGCGACATGCCGGGACTTTATGGGCAGTATTTT. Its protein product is CASSDMPGLYGQYF.

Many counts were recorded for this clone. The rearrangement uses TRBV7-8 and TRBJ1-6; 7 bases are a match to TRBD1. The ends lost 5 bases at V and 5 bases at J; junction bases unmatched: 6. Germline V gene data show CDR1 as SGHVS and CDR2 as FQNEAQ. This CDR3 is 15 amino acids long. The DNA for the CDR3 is TGTGCCAGCAGCCCCTTCGGACAGGATAATTCACCCCTCCACTTT. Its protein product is CASSPFGQDNSPLHF.

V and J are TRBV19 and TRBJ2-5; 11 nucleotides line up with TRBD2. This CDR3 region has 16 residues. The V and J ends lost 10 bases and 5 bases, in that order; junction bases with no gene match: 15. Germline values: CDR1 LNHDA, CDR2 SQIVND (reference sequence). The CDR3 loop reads CATKAVIAGGRETQYF. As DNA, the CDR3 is TGTGCCACGAAAGCCGTGATAGCGGGGGGGCGGGAGACCCAGTACTTC.

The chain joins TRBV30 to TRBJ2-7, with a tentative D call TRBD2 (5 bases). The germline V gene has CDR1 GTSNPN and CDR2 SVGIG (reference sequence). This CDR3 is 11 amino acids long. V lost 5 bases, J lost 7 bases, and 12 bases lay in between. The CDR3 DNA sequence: TGTGCCTGGGGGGAAACTAGTGAGCAGTACTTC. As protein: CAWGETSEQYF.

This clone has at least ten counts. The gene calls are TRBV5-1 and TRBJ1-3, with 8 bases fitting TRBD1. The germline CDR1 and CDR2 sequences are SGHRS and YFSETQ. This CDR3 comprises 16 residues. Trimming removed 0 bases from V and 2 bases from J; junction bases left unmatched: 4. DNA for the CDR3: TGCGCCAGCAGCTTGGAGGCAGGGGGCGCTGGAAACACCATATATTTT. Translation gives CASSLEAGGAGNTIYF.

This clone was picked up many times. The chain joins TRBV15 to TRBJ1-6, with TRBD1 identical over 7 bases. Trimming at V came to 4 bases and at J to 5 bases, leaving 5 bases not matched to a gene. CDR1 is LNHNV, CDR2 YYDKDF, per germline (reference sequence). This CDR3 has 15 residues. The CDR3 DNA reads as TGTGCCACCAGCAATCTGGACAGGAATAATTCACCCCTCCACTTT. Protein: CATSNLDRNNSPLHF. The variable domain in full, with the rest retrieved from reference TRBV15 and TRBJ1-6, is DAMVIQNPRYQVTQFGKPVTLSCSQTLNHNVMYWYQQKSSQAPKLLFHYYDKDFNNEADTPDNFQSRRPNTSFCFLDIRSPGLGDTAMYLCATSNLDRNNSPLHFGNGTRLTVT.

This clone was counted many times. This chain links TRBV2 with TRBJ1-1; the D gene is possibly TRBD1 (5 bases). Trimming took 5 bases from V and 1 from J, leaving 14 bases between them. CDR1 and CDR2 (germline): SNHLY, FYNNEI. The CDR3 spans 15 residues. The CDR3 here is CASSSQTVGNTEAFF. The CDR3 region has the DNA TGTGCCAGCAGTTCTCAGACAGTGGGGAACACTGAAGCTTTCTTT.

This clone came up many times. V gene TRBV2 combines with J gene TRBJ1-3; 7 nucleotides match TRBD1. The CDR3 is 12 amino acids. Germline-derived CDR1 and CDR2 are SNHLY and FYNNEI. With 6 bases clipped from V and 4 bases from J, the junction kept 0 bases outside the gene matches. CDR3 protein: CASRQGGNTIYF. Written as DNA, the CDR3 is TGTGCCAGCAGACAGGGGGGAAACACCATATATTTT.

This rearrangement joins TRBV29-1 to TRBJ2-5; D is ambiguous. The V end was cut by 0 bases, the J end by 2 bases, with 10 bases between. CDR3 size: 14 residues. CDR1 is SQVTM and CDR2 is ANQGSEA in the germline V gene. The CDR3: CSVEDRRRQETQYF. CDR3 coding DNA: TGCAGCGTTGAAGATCGGCGGAGACAAGAGACCCAGTACTTC.

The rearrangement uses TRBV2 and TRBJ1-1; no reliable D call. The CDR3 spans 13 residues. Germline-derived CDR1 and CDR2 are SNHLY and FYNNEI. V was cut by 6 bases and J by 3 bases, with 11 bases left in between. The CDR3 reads CASRVRRDTEAFF. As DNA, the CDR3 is TGTGCCAGCAGGGTCAGGAGGGACACTGAAGCTTTCTTT.

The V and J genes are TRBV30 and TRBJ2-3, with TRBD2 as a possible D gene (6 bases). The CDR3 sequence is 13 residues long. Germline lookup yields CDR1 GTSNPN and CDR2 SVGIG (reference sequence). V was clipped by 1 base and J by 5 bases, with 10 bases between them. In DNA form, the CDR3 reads TGTGCCTGGAGTGCGGGCGGGGTAGATACGCAGTATTTT. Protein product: CAWSAGGVDTQYF.

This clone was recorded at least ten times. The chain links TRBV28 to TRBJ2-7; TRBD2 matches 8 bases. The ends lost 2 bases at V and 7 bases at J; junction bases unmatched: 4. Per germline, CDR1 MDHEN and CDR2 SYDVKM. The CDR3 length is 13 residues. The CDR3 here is CASSLNRGGEQYF. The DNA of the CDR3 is TGTGCCAGCAGTTTAAACCGGGGGGGGGAGCAGTACTTC. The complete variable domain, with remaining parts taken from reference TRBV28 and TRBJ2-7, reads DVKVTQSSRYLVKRTGEKVFLECVQDMDHENMFWYRQDPGLGLRLIYFSYDVKMKEKGDIPEGYSVSREKKERFSLILESASTNQTSMYLCASSLNRGGEQYFGPGTRLTVT.

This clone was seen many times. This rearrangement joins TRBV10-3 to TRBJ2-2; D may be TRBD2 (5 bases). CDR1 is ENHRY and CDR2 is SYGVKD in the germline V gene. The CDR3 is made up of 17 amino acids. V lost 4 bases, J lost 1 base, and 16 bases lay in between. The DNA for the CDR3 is TGTGCCATCAGTGGGCGGCTAGCCGAAATGAACACCGGGGAGCTGTTTTTT. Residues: CAISGRLAEMNTGELFF.

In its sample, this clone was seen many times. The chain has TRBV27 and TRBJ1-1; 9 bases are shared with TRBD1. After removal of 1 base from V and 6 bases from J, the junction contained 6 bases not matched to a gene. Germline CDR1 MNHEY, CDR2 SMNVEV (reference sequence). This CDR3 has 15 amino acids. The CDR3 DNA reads TGTGCCAGCAGTTTATTGGGGACAGGGTTGGCTGAAGCTTTCTTT. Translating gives CASSLLGTGLAEAFF.